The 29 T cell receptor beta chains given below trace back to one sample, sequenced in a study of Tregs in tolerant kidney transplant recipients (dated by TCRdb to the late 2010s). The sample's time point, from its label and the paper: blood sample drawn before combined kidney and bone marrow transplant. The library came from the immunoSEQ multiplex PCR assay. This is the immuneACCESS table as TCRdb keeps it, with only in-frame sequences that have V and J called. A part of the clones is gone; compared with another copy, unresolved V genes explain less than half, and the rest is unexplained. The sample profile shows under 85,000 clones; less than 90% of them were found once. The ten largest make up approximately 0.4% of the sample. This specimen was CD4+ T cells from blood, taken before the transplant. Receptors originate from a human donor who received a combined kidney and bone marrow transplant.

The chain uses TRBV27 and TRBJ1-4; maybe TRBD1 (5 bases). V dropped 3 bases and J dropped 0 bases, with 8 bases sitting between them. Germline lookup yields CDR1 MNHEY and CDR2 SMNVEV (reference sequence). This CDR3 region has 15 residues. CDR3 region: CASSFQGATNEKLFF. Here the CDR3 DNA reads TGTGCCAGCAGTTTCCAGGGCGCAACTAATGAAAAACTGTTTTTT.

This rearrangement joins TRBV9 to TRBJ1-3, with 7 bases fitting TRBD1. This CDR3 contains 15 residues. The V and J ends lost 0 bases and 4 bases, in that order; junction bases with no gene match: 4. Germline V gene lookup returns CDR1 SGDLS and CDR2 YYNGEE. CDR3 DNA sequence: TGTGCCAGCAGCGTAGAGGGGGCGCGAGGAAACACCATATATTTT. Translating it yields CASSVEGARGNTIYF. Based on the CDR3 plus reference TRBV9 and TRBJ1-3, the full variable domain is DSGVTQTPKHLITATGQRVTLRCSPRSGDLSVYWYQQSLDQGLQFLIQYYNGEERAKGNILERFSAQQFPDLHSELNLSSLELGDSALYFCASSVEGARGNTIYFGEGSWLTVV.

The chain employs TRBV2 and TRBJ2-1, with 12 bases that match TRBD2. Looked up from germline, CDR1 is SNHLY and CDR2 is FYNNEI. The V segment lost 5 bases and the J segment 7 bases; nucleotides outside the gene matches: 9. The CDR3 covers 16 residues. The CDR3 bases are TGTGCCAGCAGTACCTCTAGCGGGAGGGCCGGGAATGAGCAGTTCTTC. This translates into CASSTSSGRAGNEQFF. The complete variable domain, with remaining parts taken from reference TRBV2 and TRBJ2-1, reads EPEVTQTPSHQVTQMGQEVILRCVPISNHLYFYWYRQILGQKVEFLVSFYNNEISEKSEIFDDQFSVERPDGSNFTLKIRSTKLEDSAMYFCASSTSSGRAGNEQFFGPGTRLTVL.

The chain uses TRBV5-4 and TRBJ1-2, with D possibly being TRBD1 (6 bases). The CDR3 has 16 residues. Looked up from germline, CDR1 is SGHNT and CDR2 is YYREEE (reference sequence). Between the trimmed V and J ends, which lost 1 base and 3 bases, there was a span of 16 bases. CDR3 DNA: TGTGCCAGCAGCTTGTTCGGCGGGGGGGCCCACTATGGCTACACCTTC. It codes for CASSLFGGGAHYGYTF.

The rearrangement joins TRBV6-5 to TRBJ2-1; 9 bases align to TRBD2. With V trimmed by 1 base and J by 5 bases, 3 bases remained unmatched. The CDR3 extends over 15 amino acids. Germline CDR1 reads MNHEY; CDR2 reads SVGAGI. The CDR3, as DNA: TGTGCCAGCAGTTACTATAGCGGGGGAGACAATGAGCAGTTCTTC. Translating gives CASSYYSGGDNEQFF.

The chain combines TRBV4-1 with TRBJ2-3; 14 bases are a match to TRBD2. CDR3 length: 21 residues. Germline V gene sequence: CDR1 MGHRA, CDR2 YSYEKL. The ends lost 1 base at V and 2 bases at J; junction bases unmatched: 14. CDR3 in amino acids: CASSQGVTSGRAGQATDTQYF. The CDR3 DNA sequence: TGCGCCAGCAGCCAAGGGGTGACTAGCGGGAGGGCCGGTCAGGCCACAGATACGCAGTATTTT.

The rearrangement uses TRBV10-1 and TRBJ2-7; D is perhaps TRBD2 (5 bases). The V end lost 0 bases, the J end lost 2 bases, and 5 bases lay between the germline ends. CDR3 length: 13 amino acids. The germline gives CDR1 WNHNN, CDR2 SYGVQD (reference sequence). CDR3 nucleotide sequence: TGCGCCAGCAGTGAGTCGCGGGCCTACGAGCAGTACTTC. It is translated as CASSESRAYEQYF.

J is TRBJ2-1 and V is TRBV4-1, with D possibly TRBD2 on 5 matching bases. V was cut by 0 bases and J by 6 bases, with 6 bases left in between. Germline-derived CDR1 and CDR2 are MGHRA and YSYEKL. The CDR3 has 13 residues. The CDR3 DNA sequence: TGCGCCAGCAGCCAAGATGGAGGCAATGAGCAGTTCTTC. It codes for CASSQDGGNEQFF.

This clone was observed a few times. As DNA, the CDR3 is TGTGCCACCTCGGGACTCCTCGATGGGTCCACCTTC. This encodes CATSGLLDGSTF. The V call is TRBV2, the J call TRBJ1-2, with D possibly matching TRBD1 (5 bases). The CDR3 has 12 amino acids. Germline V CDR1 and CDR2: SNHLY, FYNNEI. The V end lost 10 bases, the J end lost 13 bases, and 22 bases lay between the germline ends.

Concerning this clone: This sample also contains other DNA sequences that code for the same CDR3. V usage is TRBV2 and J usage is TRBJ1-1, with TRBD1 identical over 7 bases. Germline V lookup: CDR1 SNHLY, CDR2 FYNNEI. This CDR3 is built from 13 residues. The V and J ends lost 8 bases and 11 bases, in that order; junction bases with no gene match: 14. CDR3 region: CASGGTALYSAFF. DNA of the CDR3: TGTGCCAGCGGGGGGACAGCGTTATATTCGGCTTTCTTT.

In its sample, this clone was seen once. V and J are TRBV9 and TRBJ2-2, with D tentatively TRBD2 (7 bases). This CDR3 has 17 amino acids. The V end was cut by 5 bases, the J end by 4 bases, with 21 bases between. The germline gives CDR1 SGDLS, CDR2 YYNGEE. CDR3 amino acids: CASSRSWQGGGTGELFF. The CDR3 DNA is TGTGCCAGCAGTCGTAGCTGGCAGGGAGGGGGCACCGGGGAGCTGTTTTTT.

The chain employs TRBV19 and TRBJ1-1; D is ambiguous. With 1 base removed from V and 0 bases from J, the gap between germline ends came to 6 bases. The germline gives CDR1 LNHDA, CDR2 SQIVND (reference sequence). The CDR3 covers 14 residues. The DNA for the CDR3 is TGTGCCAGTAGTATAGGTACGGTGAACACTGAAGCTTTCTTT. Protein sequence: CASSIGTVNTEAFF.

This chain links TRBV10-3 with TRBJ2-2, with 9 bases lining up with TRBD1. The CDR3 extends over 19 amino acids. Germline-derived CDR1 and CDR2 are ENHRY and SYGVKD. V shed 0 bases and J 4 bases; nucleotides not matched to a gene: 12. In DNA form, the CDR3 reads TGTGCCATCAGTGAGTCCCGATCTTGGGGACAGGGTGTCACCGGGGAGCTGTTTTTT. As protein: CAISESRSWGQGVTGELFF.

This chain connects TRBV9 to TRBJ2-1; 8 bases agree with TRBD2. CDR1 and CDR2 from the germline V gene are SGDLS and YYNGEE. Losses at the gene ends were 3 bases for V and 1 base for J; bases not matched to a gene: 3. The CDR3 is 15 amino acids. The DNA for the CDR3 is TGTGCCAGCAGCGCTGCTAGCGGGTCCTACAATGAGCAGTTCTTC. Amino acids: CASSAASGSYNEQFF.

CDR3 sequence reads: CASSHGGNTEAFF. The CDR3 DNA sequence: TGTGCCAGCAGTCACGGGGGGAACACTGAAGCTTTCTTT. V usage is TRBV7-8 and J usage is TRBJ1-1; D possibly corresponds to TRBD1 (5 bases). This CDR3 has 13 residues. CDR1 SGHVS and CDR2 FQNEAQ come from the germline V gene. Deletions cut 6 bases from V and 1 base from J, with 9 bases between.

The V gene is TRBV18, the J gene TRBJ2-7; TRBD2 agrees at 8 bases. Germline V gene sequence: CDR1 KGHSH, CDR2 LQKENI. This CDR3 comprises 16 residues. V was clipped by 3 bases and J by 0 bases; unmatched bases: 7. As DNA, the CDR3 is TGTGCCAGCTCACCCCGTGAGACTAGCGTCTCCTACGAGCAGTACTTC. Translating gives CASSPRETSVSYEQYF.

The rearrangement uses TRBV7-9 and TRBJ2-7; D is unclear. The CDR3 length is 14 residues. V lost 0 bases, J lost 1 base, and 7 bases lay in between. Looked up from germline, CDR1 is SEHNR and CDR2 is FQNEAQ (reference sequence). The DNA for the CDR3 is TGTGCCAGCAGCTTAGCTAAGCCTTCCTACGAGCAGTACTTC. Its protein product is CASSLAKPSYEQYF.

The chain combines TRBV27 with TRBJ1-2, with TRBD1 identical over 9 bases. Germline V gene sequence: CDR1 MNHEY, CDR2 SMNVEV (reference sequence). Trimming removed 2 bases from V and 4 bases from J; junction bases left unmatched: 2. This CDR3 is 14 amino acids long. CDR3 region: CASSLQDRGYGYTF. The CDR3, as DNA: TGTGCCAGCAGTTTACAGGACAGGGGCTATGGCTACACCTTC.

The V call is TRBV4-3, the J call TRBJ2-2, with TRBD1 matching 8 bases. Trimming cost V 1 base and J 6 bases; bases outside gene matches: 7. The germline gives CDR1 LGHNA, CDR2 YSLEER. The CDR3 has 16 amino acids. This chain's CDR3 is CASSQAWTGLAGELFF. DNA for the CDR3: TGCGCCAGCAGCCAAGCTTGGACAGGGTTGGCCGGGGAGCTGTTTTTT.

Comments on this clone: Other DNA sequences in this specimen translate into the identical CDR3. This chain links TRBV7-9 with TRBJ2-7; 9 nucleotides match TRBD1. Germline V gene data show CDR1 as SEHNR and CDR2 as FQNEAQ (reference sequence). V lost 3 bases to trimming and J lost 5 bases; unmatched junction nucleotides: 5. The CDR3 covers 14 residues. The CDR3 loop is CASSLGTGYHEQYF. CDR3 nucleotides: TGTGCCAGCAGCTTGGGGACAGGGTACCACGAGCAGTACTTC.

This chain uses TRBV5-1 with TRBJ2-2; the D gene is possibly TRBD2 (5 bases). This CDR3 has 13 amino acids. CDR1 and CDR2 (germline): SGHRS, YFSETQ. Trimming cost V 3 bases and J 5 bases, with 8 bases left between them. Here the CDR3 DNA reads TGCGCCAGCAGCTCAGGAGGAACCGGGGAGCTGTTTTTT. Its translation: CASSSGGTGELFF. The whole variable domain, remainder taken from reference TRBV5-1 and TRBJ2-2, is KAGVTQTPRYLIKTRGQQVTLSCSPISGHRSVSWYQQTPGQGLQFLFEYFSETQRNKGNFPGRFSGRQFSNSRSEMNVSTLELGDSALYLCASSSGGTGELFFGEGSRLTVL.

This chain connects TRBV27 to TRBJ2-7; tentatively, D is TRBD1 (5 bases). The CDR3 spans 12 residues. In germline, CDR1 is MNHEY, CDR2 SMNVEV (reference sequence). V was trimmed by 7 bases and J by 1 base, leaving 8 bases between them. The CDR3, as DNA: TGTGCCAGCAAGACAGATTCCTACGAGCAGTACTTC. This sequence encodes CASKTDSYEQYF.

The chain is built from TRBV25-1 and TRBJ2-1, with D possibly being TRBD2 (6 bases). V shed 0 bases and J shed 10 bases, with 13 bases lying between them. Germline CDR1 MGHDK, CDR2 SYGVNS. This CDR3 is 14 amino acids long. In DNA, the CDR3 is TGTGCCAGCAGTGAATACCCTAGCGCAGGGGAGCAGTTCTTC. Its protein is CASSEYPSAGEQFF.

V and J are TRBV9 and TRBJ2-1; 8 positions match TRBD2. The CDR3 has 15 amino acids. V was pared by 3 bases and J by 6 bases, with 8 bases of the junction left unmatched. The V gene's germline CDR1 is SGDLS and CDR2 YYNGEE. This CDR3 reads CASSAGRASVNEQFF. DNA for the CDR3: TGTGCCAGCAGCGCCGGGAGGGCCTCGGTCAATGAGCAGTTCTTC. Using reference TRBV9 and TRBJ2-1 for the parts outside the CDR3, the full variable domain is DSGVTQTPKHLITATGQRVTLRCSPRSGDLSVYWYQQSLDQGLQFLIQYYNGEERAKGNILERFSAQQFPDLHSELNLSSLELGDSALYFCASSAGRASVNEQFFGPGTRLTVL.

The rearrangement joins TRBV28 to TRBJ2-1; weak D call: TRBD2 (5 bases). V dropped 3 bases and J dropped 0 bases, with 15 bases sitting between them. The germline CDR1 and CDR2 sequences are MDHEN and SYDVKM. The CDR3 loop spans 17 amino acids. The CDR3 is CASSFSPSGSSYNEQFF. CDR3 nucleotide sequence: TGTGCCAGCAGTTTCTCCCCCAGCGGAAGCTCCTACAATGAGCAGTTCTTC. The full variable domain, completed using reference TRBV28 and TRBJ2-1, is DVKVTQSSRYLVKRTGEKVFLECVQDMDHENMFWYRQDPGLGLRLIYFSYDVKMKEKGDIPEGYSVSREKKERFSLILESASTNQTSMYLCASSFSPSGSSYNEQFFGPGTRLTVL.

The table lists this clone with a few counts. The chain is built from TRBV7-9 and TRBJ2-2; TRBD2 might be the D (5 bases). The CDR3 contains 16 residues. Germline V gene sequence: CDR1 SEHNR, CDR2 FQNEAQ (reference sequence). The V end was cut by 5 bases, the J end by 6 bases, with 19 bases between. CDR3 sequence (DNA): TGTGCCAGCAGCCGGCAGACGCCGAGGGCCGCCGGGGAGCTGTTTTTT. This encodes CASSRQTPRAAGELFF.

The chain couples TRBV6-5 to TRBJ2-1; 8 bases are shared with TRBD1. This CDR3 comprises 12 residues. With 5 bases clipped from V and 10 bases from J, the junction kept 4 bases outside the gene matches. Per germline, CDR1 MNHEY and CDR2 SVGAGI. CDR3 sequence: CASSGQGNEQFF. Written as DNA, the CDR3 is TGTGCCAGCAGTGGACAGGGTAACGAGCAGTTCTTC.

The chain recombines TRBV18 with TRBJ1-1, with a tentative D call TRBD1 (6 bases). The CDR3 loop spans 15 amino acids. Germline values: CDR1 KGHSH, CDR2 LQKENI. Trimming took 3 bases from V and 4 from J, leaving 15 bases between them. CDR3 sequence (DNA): TGTGCCAGCTCACCCCCAGGGGTTGATGGCACTGAAGCTTTCTTT. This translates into CASSPPGVDGTEAFF.

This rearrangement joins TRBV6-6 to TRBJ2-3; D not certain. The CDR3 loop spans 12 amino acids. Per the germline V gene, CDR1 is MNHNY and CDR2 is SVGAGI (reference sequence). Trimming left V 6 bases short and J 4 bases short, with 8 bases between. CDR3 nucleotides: TGTGCCAGCAGCTCTTTTCCAGATACGCAGTATTTT. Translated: CASSSFPDTQYF.